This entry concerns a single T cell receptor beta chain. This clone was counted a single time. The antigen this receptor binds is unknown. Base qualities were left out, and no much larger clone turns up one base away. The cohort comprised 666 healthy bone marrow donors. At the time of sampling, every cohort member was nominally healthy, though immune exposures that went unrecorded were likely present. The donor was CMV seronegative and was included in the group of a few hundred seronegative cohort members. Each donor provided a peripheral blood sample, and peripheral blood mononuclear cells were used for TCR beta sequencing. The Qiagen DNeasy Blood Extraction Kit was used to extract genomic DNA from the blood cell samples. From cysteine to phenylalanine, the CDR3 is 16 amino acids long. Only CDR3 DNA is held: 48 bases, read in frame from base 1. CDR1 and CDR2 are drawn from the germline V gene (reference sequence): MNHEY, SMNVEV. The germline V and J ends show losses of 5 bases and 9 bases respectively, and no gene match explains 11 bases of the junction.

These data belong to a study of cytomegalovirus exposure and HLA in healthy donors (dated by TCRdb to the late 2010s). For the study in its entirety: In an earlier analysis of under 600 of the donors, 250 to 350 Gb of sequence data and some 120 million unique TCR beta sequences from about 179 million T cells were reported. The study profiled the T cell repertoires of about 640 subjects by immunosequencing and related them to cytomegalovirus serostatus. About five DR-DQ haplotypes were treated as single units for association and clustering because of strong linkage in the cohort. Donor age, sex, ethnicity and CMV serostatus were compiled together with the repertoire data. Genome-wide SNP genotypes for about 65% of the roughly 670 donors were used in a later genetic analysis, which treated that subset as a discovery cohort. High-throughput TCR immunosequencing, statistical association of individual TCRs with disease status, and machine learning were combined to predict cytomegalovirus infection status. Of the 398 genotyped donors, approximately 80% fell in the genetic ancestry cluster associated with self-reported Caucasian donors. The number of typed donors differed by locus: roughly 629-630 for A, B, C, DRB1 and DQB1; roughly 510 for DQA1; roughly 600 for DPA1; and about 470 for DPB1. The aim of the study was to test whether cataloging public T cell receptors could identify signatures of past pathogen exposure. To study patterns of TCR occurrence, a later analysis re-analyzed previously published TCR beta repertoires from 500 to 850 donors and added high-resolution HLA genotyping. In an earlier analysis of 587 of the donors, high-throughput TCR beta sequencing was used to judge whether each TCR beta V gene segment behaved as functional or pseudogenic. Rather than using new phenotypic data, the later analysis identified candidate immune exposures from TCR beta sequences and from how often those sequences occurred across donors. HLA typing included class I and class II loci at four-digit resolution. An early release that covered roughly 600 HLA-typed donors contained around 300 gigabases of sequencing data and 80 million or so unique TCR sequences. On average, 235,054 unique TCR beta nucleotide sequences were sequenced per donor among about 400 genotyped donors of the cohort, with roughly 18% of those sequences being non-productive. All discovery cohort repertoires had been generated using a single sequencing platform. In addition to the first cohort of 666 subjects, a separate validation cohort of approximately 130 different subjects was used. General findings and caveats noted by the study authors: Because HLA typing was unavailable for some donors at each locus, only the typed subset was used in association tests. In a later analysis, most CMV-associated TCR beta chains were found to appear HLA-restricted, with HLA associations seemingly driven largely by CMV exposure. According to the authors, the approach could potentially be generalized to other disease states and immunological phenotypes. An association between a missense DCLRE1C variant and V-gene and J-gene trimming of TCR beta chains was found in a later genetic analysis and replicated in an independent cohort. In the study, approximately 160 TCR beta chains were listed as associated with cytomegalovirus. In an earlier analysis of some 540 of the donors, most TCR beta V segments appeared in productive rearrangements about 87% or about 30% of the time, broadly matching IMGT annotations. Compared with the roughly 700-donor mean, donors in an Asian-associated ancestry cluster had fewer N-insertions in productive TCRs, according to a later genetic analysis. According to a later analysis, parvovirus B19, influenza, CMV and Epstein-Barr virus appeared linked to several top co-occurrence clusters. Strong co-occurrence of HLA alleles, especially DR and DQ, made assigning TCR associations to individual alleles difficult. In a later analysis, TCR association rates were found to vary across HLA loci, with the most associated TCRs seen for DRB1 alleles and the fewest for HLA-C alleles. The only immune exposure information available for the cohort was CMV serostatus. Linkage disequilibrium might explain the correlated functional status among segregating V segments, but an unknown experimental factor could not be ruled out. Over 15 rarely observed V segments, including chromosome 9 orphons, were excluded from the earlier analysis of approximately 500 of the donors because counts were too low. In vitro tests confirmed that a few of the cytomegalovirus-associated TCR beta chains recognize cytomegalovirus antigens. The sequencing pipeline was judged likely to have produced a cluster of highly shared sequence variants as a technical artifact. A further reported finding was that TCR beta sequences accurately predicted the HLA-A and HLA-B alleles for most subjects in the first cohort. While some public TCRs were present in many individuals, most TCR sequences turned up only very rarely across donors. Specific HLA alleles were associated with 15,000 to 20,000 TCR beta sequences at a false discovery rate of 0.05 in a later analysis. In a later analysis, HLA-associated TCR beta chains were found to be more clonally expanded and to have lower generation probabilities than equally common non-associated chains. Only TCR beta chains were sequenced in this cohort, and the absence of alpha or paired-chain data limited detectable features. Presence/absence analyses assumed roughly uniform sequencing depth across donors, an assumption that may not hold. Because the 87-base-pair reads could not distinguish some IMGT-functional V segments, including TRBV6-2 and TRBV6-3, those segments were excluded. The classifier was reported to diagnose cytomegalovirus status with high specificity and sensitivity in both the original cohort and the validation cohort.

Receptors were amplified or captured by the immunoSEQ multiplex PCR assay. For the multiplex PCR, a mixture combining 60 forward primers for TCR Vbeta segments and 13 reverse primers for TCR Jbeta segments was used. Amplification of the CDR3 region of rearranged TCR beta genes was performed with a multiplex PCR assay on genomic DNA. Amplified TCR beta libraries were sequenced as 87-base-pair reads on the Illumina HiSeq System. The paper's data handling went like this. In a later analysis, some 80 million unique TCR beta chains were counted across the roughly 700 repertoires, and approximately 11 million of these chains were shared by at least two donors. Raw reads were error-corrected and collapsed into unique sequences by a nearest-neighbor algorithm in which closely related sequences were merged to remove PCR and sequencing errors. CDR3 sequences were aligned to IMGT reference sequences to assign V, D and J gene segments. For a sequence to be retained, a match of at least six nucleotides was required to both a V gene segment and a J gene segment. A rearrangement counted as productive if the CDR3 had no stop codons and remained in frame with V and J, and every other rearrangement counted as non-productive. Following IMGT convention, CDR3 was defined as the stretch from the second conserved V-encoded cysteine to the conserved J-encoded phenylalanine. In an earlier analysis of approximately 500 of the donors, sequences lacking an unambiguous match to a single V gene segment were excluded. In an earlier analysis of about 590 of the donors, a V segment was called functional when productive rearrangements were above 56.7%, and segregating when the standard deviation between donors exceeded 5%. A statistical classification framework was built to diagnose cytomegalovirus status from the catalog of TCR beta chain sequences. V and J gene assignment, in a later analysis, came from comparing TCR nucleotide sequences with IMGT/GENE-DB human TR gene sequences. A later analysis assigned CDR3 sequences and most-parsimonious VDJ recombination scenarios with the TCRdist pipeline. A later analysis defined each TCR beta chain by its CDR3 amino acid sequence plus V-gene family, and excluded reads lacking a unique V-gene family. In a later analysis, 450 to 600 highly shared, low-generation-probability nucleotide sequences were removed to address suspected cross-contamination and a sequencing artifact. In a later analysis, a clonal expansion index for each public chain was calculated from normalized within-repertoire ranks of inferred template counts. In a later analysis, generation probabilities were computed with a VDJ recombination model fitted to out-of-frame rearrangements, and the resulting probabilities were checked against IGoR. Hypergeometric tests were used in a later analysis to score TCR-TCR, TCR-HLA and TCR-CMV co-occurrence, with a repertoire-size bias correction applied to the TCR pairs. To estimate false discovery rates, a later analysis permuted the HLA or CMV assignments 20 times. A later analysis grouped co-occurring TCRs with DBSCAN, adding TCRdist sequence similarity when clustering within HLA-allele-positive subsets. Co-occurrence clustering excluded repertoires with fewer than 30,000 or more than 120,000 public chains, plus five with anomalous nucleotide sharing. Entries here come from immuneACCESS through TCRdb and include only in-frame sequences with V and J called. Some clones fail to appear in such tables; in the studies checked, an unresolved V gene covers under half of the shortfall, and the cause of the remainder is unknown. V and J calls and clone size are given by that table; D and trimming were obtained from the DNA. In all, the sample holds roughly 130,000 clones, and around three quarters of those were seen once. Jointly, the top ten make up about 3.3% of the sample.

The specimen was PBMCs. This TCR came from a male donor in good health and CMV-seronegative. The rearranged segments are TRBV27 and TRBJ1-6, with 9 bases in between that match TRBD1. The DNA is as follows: TGTGCCAGCAGTCCACTTGTGGGGGACAGGGTTTCACCCCTCCACTTT. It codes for CASSPLVGDRVSPLHF.